Presented here are 11 T cell receptor beta chains from one specimen sequenced in a study of T and B cells in COVID-19 patients. From blood, roughly 220-550 ng of genomic DNA served as TRB template. Multiplex PCR with BIOMED2 TRB-A/B primer pools amplified TRB rearrangements. TCRdb reprocessed the multiplex PCR reads with MiXCR, giving one entry per CDR3 protein. The sample lists 14,000 or so distinct CDR3 sequences, 25% to 30% occurring once. Specimen: blood. Source of these receptors: a human donor who had recovered from COVID-19.

Here the CDR3 reads CATSDWGPSEKTETQYF. Here the CDR3 DNA reads TGTGCCACCAGTGATTGGGGCCCTTCCGAGAAGACCGAGACCCAGTACTTC. The J gene is TRBJ2-5, the V gene TRBV24-1; weak D call: TRBD1 (5 bases). Germline V gene sequence: CDR1 KGHDR, CDR2 SFDVKD. The CDR3 loop spans 17 amino acids. Trimming stripped 2 bases from V and 5 bases from J, with 20 bases between.

By share of the sample, this clonotype is medium-sized. The CDR3: CASGYNEQFF. As DNA, the CDR3 is TGTGCCAGCGGTTACAATGAGCAGTTCTTC. The V and J genes are TRBV27 and TRBJ2-1; D is ambiguous. Germline V CDR1 and CDR2: MNHEY, SMNVEV (reference sequence). V was clipped by 8 bases and J by 4 bases, with 3 bases between them. This CDR3 has 10 residues.

This clonotype counts as medium-sized (0.01 to 0.1%). The V gene is TRBV6-5, the J gene TRBJ1-2, with D possibly being TRBD1 (6 bases). The CDR3 is made up of 13 amino acids. The V end lost 6 bases, the J end lost 7 bases, and 15 bases lay between the germline ends. The germline V gene encodes CDR1 MNHEY and CDR2 SVGAGI. CDR3 DNA sequence: TGTGCCAGCAGCCTGTACAGGGATCGTGGCTACACCTTC. Protein sequence: CASSLYRDRGYTF.

This clonotype has only a few counts. The chain carries TRBV13 and TRBJ1-5; no definite D call. This CDR3 has 10 amino acids. Germline-derived CDR1 and CDR2 are PRHDT and FYEKMQ (reference sequence). V was shortened by 5 bases and J by 10 bases, with 6 bases between the two germline ends. The DNA of the CDR3 is TGTGCCAGCAGCCCCGGACCCCAGCATTTT. Protein product: CASSPGPQHF.

Only a few counts were recorded for this clonotype. The chain is built from TRBV6-5 and TRBJ1-5; D remains unclear. Germline V CDR1 and CDR2: MNHEY, SVGAGI. The CDR3 extends over 13 amino acids. Trimming cost V 7 bases and J 5 bases, with 12 bases left between them. CDR3 sequence (DNA): TGTGCCAGCACCCGAGATATAGATCAGCCCCAGCATTTT. Its protein product is CASTRDIDQPQHF.

This clonotype was counted a few times. The rearrangement joins TRBV28 to TRBJ2-2; a weak D match, TRBD1 (6 bases). This CDR3 is 15 amino acids long. Germline V CDR1 and CDR2: MDHEN, SYDVKM. V dropped 5 bases and J dropped 0 bases, with 10 bases sitting between them. CDR3 sequence reads: CASSLQGANTGELFF. In DNA form, the CDR3 reads TGTGCCAGCAGTCTACAGGGAGCGAACACCGGGGAGCTGTTTTTT.

This clonotype was counted a few times. V usage is TRBV27 and J usage is TRBJ1-1; a weak D match, TRBD1 (6 bases). The germline gives CDR1 MNHEY, CDR2 SMNVEV (reference sequence). The CDR3 contains 15 residues. Trimming took 4 bases from V and 1 from J, leaving 13 bases between them. The CDR3 region is CASSWGPQGNTEAFF. Written as DNA, the CDR3 is TGTGCCAGCAGTTGGGGCCCACAGGGGAACACTGAAGCTTTCTTT.

Many counts were recorded for this clonotype. The genes are TRBV6-5 and TRBJ1-2, with D possibly being TRBD1 (5 bases). This CDR3 spans 11 amino acids. Germline V gives CDR1 MNHEY, CDR2 SVGAGI. Trimming left V 5 bases short and J 6 bases short, with 7 bases between. CDR3 nucleotides: TGTGCCAGCAGTCAGGGTGATGGCTACACCTTC. It specifies CASSQGDGYTF.

The sample holds one count of this clonotype. With a much larger clone just one base away, this may be a read error. The chain joins TRBV5-6 to TRBJ1-6, with 7 nucleotides matching TRBD1. The CDR3 extends over 14 amino acids. Germline loops: CDR1 SGHDT, CDR2 YYEEEE. The CDR3 loop is CASSPTGIGSTLHF. The CDR3 nucleotides read TGTGCCAGCAGCCCGACAGGGATCGGTTCAACCCTCCACTTT.

This sequence joins TRBV24-1 and TRBJ2-6; no definite D call. Germline V gene lookup returns CDR1 KGHDR and CDR2 SFDVKD. V was pared by 0 bases and J by 0 bases, with 5 bases between. The CDR3 totals 16 residues. The CDR3 loop reads CATSDLGRSGANVLTF. CDR3 coding DNA: TGTGCCACCAGTGATTTGGGGCGCTCTGGGGCCAACGTCCTGACTTTC.

The chain is built from TRBV6-4 and TRBJ2-4; possibly TRBD2 for D (5 bases). This CDR3 comprises 13 residues. V was cut by 5 bases and J by 9 bases, with 14 bases left in between. CDR1 and CDR2 from the germline V gene are MRHNA and SNTAGT. This chain's CDR3 is CASSQGPAGIQYF. In nucleotides, the CDR3 is TGTGCCAGCAGTCAAGGCCCTGCGGGCATTCAGTACTTC.